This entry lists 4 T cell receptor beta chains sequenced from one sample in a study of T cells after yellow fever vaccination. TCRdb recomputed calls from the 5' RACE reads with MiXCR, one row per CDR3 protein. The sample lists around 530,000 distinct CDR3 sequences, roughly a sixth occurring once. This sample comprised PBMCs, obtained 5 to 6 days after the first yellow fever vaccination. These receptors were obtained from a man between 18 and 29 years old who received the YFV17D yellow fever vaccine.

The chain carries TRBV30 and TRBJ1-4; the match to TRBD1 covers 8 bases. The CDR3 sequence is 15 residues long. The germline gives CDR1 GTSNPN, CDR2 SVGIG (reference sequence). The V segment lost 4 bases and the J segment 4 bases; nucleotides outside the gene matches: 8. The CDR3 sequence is CAWNLRDRLNEKLFF. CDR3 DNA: TGTGCCTGGAACCTCCGGGACAGGCTTAATGAAAAACTGTTTTTT.

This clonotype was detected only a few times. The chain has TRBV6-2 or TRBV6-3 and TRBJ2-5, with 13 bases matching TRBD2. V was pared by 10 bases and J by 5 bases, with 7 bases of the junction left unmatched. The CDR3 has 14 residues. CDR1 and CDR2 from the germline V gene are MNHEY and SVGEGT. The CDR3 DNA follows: TGTGCCACCGGACTAGCGGGGGCCCGGGAGACCCAGTACTTC. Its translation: CATGLAGARETQYF.

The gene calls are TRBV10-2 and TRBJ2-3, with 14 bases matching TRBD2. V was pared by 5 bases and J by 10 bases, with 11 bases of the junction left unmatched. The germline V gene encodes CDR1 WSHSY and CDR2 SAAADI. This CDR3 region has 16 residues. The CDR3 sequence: CASSYVTSGGAWAQYF. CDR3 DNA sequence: TGCGCCAGCAGTTACGTGACTAGCGGGGGGGCGTGGGCGCAGTATTTT.

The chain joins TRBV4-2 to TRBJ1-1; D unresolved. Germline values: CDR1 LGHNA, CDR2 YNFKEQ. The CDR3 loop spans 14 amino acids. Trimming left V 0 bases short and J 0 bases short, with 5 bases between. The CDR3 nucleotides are TGTGCCAGCAGCCAAGATGCGCTGAACACTGAAGCTTTCTTT. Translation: CASSQDALNTEAFF.